This T cell receptor beta chain derives from a study of PD-1 blockade in classical Hodgkin lymphoma. Study details: Every 2 weeks, patients got 3 mg/kg intravenous nivolumab.

Every patient experienced relapse after autologous stem cell transplantation, and brentuximab vedotin exposure varied. Study-wide points: The study reported lower baseline TCR diversity in newly diagnosed patients than in healthy donors.

From germline, CDR1 is LNHDA and CDR2 SQIVND (reference sequence). This CDR3 contains 16 residues. The V segment lost 7 bases and the J segment 4 bases; nucleotides outside the gene matches: 14. Some clones are missing from TCRdb's copy, which holds only in-frame ones; the method was immunoSEQ multiplex PCR. This sample has tens of thousands of clones, with roughly two thirds found just once. A note on this clone: What it binds is not known.

The TCR originated in a human donor with classical Hodgkin lymphoma. J is TRBJ2-5 and V is TRBV19; TRBD2 agrees at 8 bases. Sequences were derived from peripheral blood mononuclear cells (PBMCs), sampled before the second cycle of nivolumab. The CDR3 DNA reads as TGTGCCAGTAAATCGACTAGCGATACTAGTCGAGAGACCCAGTACTTC. Protein: CASKSTSDTSRETQYF. Filled out from reference TRBV19 and TRBJ2-5, the complete variable domain reads DGGITQSPKYLFRKEGQNVTLSCEQNLNHDAMYWYRQDPGQGLRLIYYSQIVNDFQKGDIAEGYSVSREKKESFPLTVTSAQKNPTAFYLCASKSTSDTSRETQYFGPGTRLLVL.